This entry lists 15 T cell receptor beta chains sequenced from one sample in a study of blood T cell repertoires in COVID-19. TCRdb's table, derived via immunoSEQ multiplex PCR, lists solely in-frame clones and lacks some. The sample comprises about 200,000 clones, around four fifths of which are singletons, and approximately 7.6% rests with the top ten. Source material: peripheral blood. These receptors were taken from a woman older than 75 with COVID-19, enrolled during active disease.

In this sample, this clone turned up once. The chain combines TRBV19 with TRBJ1-4; tentative D call: TRBD1 (5 bases). This CDR3 contains 15 residues. Germline V gene lookup returns CDR1 LNHDA and CDR2 SQIVND (reference sequence). V was trimmed by 4 bases and J by 8 bases, leaving 17 bases between them. The DNA for the CDR3 is TGTGCCAGTAGTAGAGGGACTCCCCTGAGGGAAAAACTGTTTTTT. Its translation is CASSRGTPLREKLFF.

The chain links TRBV12-3 or TRBV12-4 to TRBJ1-6; unclear D gene. The CDR3 is 13 residues long. The V end lost 7 bases, the J end lost 10 bases, and 14 bases lay between the germline ends. For the CDR3, the DNA is TGTGCCAGCAATAAACGCGAGGGCTCACCCCTCCACTTT. It codes for CASNKREGSPLHF.

The J gene is TRBJ2-2, the V gene TRBV30; TRBD1 matches at 7 bases. Losses at the gene ends were 5 bases for V and 2 bases for J; bases not matched to a gene: 5. Germline lookup yields CDR1 GTSNPN and CDR2 SVGIG (reference sequence). This CDR3 has 14 amino acids. The CDR3 sequence: CAWSTGFNTGELFF. CDR3 sequence (DNA): TGTGCCTGGTCGACAGGGTTCAACACCGGGGAGCTGTTTTTT.

This clone was observed a single time. V and J are TRBV2 and TRBJ1-4; no firm D call. In germline, CDR1 is SNHLY, CDR2 FYNNEI. The CDR3 has 15 amino acids. Trimming removed 5 bases at V and 8 bases at J, with 18 bases between. This CDR3 reads CASSLQTGRGEKLFF. The CDR3 DNA follows: TGTGCCAGCAGTTTACAAACCGGCAGAGGCGAAAAACTGTTTTTT.

The gene calls are TRBV27 and TRBJ2-7; a weak D match, TRBD1 (5 bases). V was shortened by 5 bases and J by 4 bases, with 18 bases between the two germline ends. The CDR3 extends over 15 amino acids. Germline V gives CDR1 MNHEY, CDR2 SMNVEV (reference sequence). The CDR3 region has the DNA TGTGCCAGCAGTCCACGCAGGGTAGATAGTTACGAGCAGTACTTC. Its protein is CASSPRRVDSYEQYF.

The chain combines TRBV27 with TRBJ2-7; D possibly corresponds to TRBD2 (5 bases). V lost 0 bases and J 0 bases, leaving 6 bases between the germline ends. Per germline, CDR1 MNHEY and CDR2 SMNVEV (reference sequence). This CDR3 has 14 amino acids. CDR3 residues: CASSLSRVSYEQYF. In DNA form, the CDR3 reads TGTGCCAGCAGTTTATCGAGGGTCTCCTACGAGCAGTACTTC.

The chain combines TRBV5-1 with TRBJ2-1, with D maybe TRBD2 (6 bases). The germline CDR1 and CDR2 sequences are SGHRS and YFSETQ. There are 12 residues in the CDR3. The V and J ends lost 6 bases and 5 bases respectively, with 9 bases between them. The CDR3 protein is CASNGGNNEQFF. The CDR3 coding sequence is TGCGCCAGCAACGGCGGGAACAATGAGCAGTTCTTC.

CDR3 region: CASSTRTDNEQFF. CDR3 bases: TGTGCCAGCAGCACGCGGACAGACAATGAGCAGTTCTTC. J is TRBJ2-1 and V is TRBV7-9; tentatively, D is TRBD1 (6 bases). Germline loops: CDR1 SEHNR, CDR2 FQNEAQ (reference sequence). The V end was cut by 5 bases, the J end by 5 bases, with 10 bases between. The CDR3 runs 13 residues.

This clone has only a few counts. The chain combines TRBV2 with TRBJ2-4; 7 positions agree with TRBD2. Germline V gene data show CDR1 as SNHLY and CDR2 as FYNNEI. The CDR3 is 18 residues long. The J segment lost 3 bases and the V segment lost 1 base, leaving 12 bases of the junction unmatched. CDR3 bases: TGTGCCAGCAGTGAAGGAGCTAGCGGTCTGATAGGCAAAAACATTCAGTACTTC. Translating it yields CASSEGASGLIGKNIQYF. Based on the CDR3 plus reference TRBV2 and TRBJ2-4, the full variable domain is EPEVTQTPSHQVTQMGQEVILRCVPISNHLYFYWYRQILGQKVEFLVSFYNNEISEKSEIFDDQFSVERPDGSNFTLKIRSTKLEDSAMYFCASSEGASGLIGKNIQYFGAGTRLSVL.

V and J are TRBV7-2 and TRBJ2-2; possibly TRBD2 for D (5 bases). Germline CDR1 reads SGHTA; CDR2 reads FQGNSA. V was trimmed by 2 bases and J by 1 base, leaving 5 bases between them. The CDR3 contains 14 residues. The CDR3 coding sequence is TGTGCCAGCAGCTTAAGCGGGAACACCGGGGAGCTGTTTTTT. The encoded protein is CASSLSGNTGELFF.

This chain uses TRBV7-9 with TRBJ2-2; no reliable D call. Germline CDR1 reads SEHNR; CDR2 reads FQNEAQ (reference sequence). V was shortened by 3 bases and J by 4 bases, with 6 bases between the two germline ends. The CDR3 spans 13 residues. DNA of the CDR3: TGTGCCAGCAGCTTCTCTGTCACCGGGGAGCTGTTTTTT. It encodes CASSFSVTGELFF.

The rearrangement links TRBV2 to TRBJ1-2; D gene ambiguous. V lost 3 bases and J lost 0, with 8 bases in between. The CDR3 is 14 amino acids. Looked up from germline, CDR1 is SNHLY and CDR2 is FYNNEI. DNA for the CDR3: TGTGCCAGCAGTGAGAGGGCGGCTAACTATGGCTACACCTTC. As protein: CASSERAANYGYTF.

The rearrangement joins TRBV7-8 to TRBJ1-5, with D unclear. The CDR3 covers 18 residues. Trimming removed 1 base from V and 4 bases from J, with 20 bases in between. In germline, CDR1 is SGHVS, CDR2 FQNEAQ. CDR3 amino acids: CASSLGLVGGKENQPQHF. CDR3 DNA sequence: TGTGCCAGCAGCTTAGGTCTGGTCGGAGGGAAGGAGAATCAGCCCCAGCATTTT.

This chain joins TRBV20-1 and TRBJ2-7; 8 bases map to TRBD1. CDR3 length: 14 amino acids. Germline CDR1 DFQATT, CDR2 SNEGSKA (reference sequence). The trim removed 3 bases at V and 4 bases at J, leaving 8 bases unmatched. In DNA form, the CDR3 reads TGCAGTGCTAGTCGGAGCCAGGGGGCTTACGAGCAGTACTTC. It specifies CSASRSQGAYEQYF.

The V and J genes are TRBV18 and TRBJ1-2, with 7 bases that match TRBD1. This CDR3 has 16 amino acids. Trimming at V came to 3 bases and at J to 4 bases, leaving 11 bases not matched to a gene. Germline V lookup: CDR1 KGHSH, CDR2 LQKENI. The CDR3 spells CASSPDRQGIIYGYTF. CDR3 sequence (DNA): TGTGCCAGCTCACCGGATCGACAGGGAATCATCTATGGCTACACCTTC.